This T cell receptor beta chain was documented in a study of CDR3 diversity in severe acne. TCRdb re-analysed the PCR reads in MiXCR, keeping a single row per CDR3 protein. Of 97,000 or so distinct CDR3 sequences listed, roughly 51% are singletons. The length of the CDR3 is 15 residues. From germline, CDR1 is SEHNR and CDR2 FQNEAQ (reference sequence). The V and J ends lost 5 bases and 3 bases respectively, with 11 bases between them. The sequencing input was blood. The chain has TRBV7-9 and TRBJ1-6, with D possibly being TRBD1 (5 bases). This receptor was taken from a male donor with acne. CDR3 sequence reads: CASSATGGYNSPLHF. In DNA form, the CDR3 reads TGTGCCAGCAGCGCGACCGGGGGCTATAATTCACCCCTCCACTTT.